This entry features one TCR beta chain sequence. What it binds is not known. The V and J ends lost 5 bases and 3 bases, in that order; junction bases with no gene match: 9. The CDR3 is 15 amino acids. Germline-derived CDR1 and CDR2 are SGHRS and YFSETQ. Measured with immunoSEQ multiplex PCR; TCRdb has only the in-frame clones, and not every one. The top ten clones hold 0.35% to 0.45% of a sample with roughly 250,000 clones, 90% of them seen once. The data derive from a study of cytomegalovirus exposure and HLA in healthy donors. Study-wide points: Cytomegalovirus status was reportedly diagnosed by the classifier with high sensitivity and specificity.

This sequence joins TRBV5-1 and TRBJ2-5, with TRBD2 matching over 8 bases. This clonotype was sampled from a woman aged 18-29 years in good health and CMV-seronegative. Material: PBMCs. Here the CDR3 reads CASRTGTRAEETQYF. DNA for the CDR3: TGCGCCAGCAGGACCGGGACTAGAGCGGAAGAGACCCAGTACTTC.